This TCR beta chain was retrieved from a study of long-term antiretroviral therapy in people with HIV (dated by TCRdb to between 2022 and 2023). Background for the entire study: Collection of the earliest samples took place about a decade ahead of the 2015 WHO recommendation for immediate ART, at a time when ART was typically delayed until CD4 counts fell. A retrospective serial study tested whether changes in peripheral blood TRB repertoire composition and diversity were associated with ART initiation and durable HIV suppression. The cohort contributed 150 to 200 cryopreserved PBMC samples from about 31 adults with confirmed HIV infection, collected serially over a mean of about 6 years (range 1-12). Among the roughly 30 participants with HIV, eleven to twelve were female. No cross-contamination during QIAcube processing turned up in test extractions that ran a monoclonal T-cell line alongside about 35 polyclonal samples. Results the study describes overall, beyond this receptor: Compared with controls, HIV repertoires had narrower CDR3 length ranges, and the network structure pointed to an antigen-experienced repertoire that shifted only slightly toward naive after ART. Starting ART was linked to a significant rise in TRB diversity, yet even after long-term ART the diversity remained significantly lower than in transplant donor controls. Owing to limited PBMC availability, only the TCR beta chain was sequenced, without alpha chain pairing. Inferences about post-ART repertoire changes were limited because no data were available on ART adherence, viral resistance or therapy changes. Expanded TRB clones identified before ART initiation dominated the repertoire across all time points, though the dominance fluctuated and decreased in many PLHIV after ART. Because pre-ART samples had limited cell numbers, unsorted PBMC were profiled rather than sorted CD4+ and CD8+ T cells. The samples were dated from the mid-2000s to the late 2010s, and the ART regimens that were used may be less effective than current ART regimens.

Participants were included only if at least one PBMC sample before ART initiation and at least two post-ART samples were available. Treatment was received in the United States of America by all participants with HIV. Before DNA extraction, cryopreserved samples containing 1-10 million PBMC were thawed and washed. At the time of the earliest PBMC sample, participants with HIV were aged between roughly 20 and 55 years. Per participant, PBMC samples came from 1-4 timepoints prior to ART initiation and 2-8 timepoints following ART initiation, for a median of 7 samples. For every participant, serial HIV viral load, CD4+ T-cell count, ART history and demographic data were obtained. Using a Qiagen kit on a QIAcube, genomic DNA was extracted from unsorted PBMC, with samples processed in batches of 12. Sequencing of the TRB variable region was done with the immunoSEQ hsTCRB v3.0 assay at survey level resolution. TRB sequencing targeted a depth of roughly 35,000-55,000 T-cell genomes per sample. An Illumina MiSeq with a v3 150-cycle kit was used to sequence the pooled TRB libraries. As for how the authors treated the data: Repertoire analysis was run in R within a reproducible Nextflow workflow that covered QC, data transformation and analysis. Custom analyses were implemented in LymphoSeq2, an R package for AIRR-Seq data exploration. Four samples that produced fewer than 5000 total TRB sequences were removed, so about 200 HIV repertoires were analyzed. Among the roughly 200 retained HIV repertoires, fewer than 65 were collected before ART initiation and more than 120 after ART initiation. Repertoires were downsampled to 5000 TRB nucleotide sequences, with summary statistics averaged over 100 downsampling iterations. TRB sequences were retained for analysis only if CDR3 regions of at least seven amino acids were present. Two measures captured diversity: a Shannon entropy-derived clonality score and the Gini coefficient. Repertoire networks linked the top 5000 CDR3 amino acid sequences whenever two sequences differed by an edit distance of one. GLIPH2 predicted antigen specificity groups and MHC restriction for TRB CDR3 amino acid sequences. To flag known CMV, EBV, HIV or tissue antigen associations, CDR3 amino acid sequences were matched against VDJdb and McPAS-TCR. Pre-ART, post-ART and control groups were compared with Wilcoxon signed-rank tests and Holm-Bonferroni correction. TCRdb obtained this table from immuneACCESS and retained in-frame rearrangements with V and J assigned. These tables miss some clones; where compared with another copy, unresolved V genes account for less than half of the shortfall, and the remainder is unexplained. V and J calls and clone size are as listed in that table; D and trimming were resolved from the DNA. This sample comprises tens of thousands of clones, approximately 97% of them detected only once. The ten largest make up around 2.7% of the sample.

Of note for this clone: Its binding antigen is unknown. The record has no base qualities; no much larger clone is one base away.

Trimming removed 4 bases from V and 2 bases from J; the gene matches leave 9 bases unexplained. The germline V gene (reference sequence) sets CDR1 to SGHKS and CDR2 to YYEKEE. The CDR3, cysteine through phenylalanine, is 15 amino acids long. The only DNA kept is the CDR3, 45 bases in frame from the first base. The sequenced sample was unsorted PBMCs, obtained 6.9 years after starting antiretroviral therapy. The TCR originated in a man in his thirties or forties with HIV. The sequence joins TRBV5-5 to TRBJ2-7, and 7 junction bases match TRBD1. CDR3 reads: CASSGRDSETYEQYF. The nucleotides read TGTGCCAGCAGCGGACGGGACAGCGAGACCTACGAGCAGTACTTC. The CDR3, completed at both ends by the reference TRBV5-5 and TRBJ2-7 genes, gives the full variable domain DAGVTQSPTHLIKTRGQQVTLRCSPISGHKSVSWYQQVLGQGPQFIFQYYEKEERGRGNFPDRFSARQFPNYSSELNVNALLLGDSALYLCASSGRDSETYEQYFGPGTRLTVT.